The rows below give T cell receptor beta chains drawn from one sample of a study of vaccination effects on CD4 cells after COVID-19. The protocol was immunoSEQ multiplex PCR, while the TCRdb copy is restricted to in-frame clones and leaves out a portion. This table holds some 63,000 clones, approximately 72% found once. No antigen is known for these receptors. The material sequenced was CD4+ T cells from PBMCs cultured without peptide, taken before COVID-19 vaccination. These receptor sequences come from a human donor who had a prior SARS-CoV-2 infection. Each CDR3 is given with its conserved first and last residue. The D gene is left open where the match is weak. Only part of the rows carry a size: once, few, many, or a class if the clone is expanded.

J gene	clone size	V gene	D gene	CDR3 protein	CDR3 DNA
TRBJ1-1	few	TRBV5-1	-	CASSSRRSTVNTEAFF	TGCGCCAGCAGCTCACGCCGATCGACAGTGAACACTGAAGCTTTCTTT
TRBJ2-1	once	TRBV11-3	TRBD2	CASSRGTSGGYNEQFF	TGTGCCAGCAGCCGAGGGACTAGCGGGGGCTACAATGAGCAGTTCTTC
TRBJ2-7	-	TRBV7-8	-	CASSIGGSNDEQYF	TGTGCCAGCAGCATTGGGGGTTCTAACGACGAGCAGTACTTC
TRBJ1-1	-	TRBV21-1	-	CASSKEPRGSGEAFF	TGTGCCAGCAGCAAAGAGCCCAGGGGGTCAGGTGAAGCTTTCTTT
TRBJ1-2	-	TRBV7-9	TRBD1	CASSLAGQGHGYTF	TGTGCCAGCAGCTTAGCGGGACAGGGGCATGGCTACACCTTC
TRBJ1-3	few	TRBV6-1	-	CASSEGGMGNTIYF	TGTGCCAGCAGTGAAGGAGGGATGGGAAACACCATATATTTT
TRBJ1-6	-	TRBV6-1	-	CASSEVVAYNSPLHF	TGTGCCAGCAGTGAAGTGGTCGCCTATAATTCACCCCTCCACTTT
TRBJ2-3	few	TRBV19	-	CASAGTQADTQYF	TGTGCCAGTGCCGGGACACAGGCGGATACGCAGTATTTT
TRBJ2-1	once	TRBV10-3	TRBD2	CAISFPTSGGPPPYNEQFF	TGTGCCATCAGTTTTCCGACTAGCGGGGGGCCCCCCCCCTACAATGAGCAGTTCTTC
TRBJ2-5	-	TRBV5-1	-	CASSLFAGETQYF	TGCGCCAGCAGCTTGTTTGCTGGGGAGACCCAGTACTTC
TRBJ2-7	few	TRBV7-2	-	CASSSDYYEQYF	TGTGCCAGCAGCTCCGACTATTACGAGCAGTACTTC
TRBJ1-5	once	TRBV11-2	-	CASEINQPQHF	TGTGCCAGTGAGATAAATCAGCCCCAGCATTTT
TRBJ2-7	-	TRBV12-3/TRBV12-4	-	CASSSIEHYEQYF	TGTGCCAGCAGTTCGATCGAACACTACGAGCAGTACTTC
TRBJ1-2	-	TRBV4-3	TRBD1	CASSQDIRGRIHGYTF	TGCGCCAGCAGCCAAGATATTAGGGGGCGCATTCATGGCTACACCTTC
TRBJ2-7	-	TRBV15	-	CATSRAGDLSYEQYF	TGTGCCACCAGTCGAGCAGGGGACCTTTCCTACGAGCAGTACTTC
TRBJ2-2	-	TRBV9	TRBD2	CASSPKREGWNGELFF	TGTGCCAGCAGCCCGAAGCGGGAGGGCTGGAACGGGGAGCTGTTTTTT
TRBJ2-4	-	TRBV5-8	-	CASSLAPGNIQYF	TGTGCCAGCAGCTTGGCCCCAGGGAACATTCAGTACTTC
TRBJ1-1	-	TRBV6-4	-	CASSACRIWKEAFF	TGTGCCAGCTCCGCCTGCCGCATCTGGAAGGAAGCTTTCTTT
TRBJ2-5	-	TRBV7-2	-	CASSPESRETQYF	TGTGCCAGCAGCCCTGAGTCTAGGGAGACCCAGTACTTC
TRBJ2-1	-	TRBV30	-	CAWSPGGLDEQFF	TGTGCCTGGAGTCCTGGAGGGTTAGATGAGCAGTTCTTC
TRBJ2-1	-	TRBV2	-	CASSEAYEQFF	TGTGCCAGCAGTGAAGCTTATGAGCAGTTCTTC
TRBJ2-7	-	TRBV7-8	TRBD2	CASSPSGGVEQYF	TGTGCCAGCAGCCCAAGCGGGGGGGTGGAGCAGTACTTC
TRBJ2-7	few	TRBV6-6	TRBD1	CASSYPGQASYEQYF	TGTGCCAGCAGTTACCCCGGACAGGCAAGCTACGAGCAGTACTTC
TRBJ1-2	once	TRBV2	-	CASSRDNYGYTF	TGTGCCAGCTCCAGGGACAACTATGGCTACACCTTC
TRBJ2-2	-	TRBV7-7	TRBD1	CASSPGTATGELFF	TGTGCTAGCAGCCCAGGGACAGCGACCGGGGAGCTGTTTTTT
TRBJ1-1	-	TRBV14	-	CASSQDLTAPEAFF	TGTGCCAGCAGCCAAGATCTAACGGCTCCCGAGGCTTTCTTT
TRBJ2-7	-	TRBV19	TRBD2	CASSLRGGTYEQYF	TGTGCCAGTAGTCTCCGGGGGGGAACCTACGAGCAGTACTTC
TRBJ2-3	few	TRBV18	-	CASSPSTDTQYF	TGTGCCAGCTCACCCTCCACAGATACGCAGTATTTT
TRBJ1-2	-	TRBV6-5	-	CASSYSGVGYGYTF	TGTGCCAGCAGTTACTCGGGTGTGGGCTATGGCTACACCTTC
TRBJ2-4	-	TRBV7-2	-	CASSFGSAKNIQYF	TGTGCCAGCAGCTTCGGCTCAGCCAAAAACATTCAGTACTTC
TRBJ2-3	-	TRBV10-3	TRBD1	CAISEDREPNTQYF	TGTGCCATCAGTGAGGACAGGGAACCCAATACGCAGTATTTT
TRBJ1-1	-	TRBV7-3	TRBD1	CASSQGVNTEAFF	TGTGCCAGCAGCCAGGGGGTGAACACTGAAGCTTTCTTT
TRBJ1-2	-	TRBV4-2	TRBD1	CASSQEQGAIGYTF	TGTGCCAGCAGCCAAGAACAGGGGGCAATCGGCTACACCTTC
TRBJ2-7	-	TRBV20-1	-	CSARDRHEQYF	TGCAGTGCTAGAGATCGGCACGAGCAGTACTTC
TRBJ1-1	once	TRBV14	-	CASSQFRGGTEAFF	TGTGCCAGCAGCCAATTCCGGGGTGGCACTGAAGCTTTCTTT
TRBJ2-5	few	TRBV7-9	TRBD2	CASSWTSGEETQYF	TGTGCCAGCAGCTGGACTAGCGGGGAAGAGACCCAGTACTTC
TRBJ1-6	-	TRBV5-3	-	CARSLCPGRSPLHF	TGTGCCAGAAGCTTGTGCCCGGGAAGATCACCCCTCCACTTT
TRBJ2-1	-	TRBV6-5	-	CASSYQRGNEQFF	TGTGCCAGCAGTTACCAAAGGGGGAATGAGCAGTTCTTC
TRBJ1-2	-	TRBV5-4	TRBD1	CASSIGTGLDYGYTF	TGTGCCAGCAGCATAGGGACAGGGCTGGACTATGGCTACACCTTC
TRBJ2-7	-	TRBV7-6	-	CASSWSSGSSYEQYF	TGTGCCAGCAGCTGGAGCTCAGGGAGCTCCTACGAGCAGTACTTC
TRBJ1-1	-	TRBV3-1/TRBV3-2	TRBD1	CASSQPTGGLAFF	TGTGCCAGCAGCCAACCTACAGGGGGCTTAGCTTTCTTT
TRBJ2-2	-	TRBV6-5	TRBD2	CASTKLAPHTGELFF	TGTGCCAGCACCAAACTAGCGCCTCACACCGGGGAGCTGTTTTTT
TRBJ1-2	few	TRBV6-1	-	CASSEALRAFGTF	TGTGCCAGCAGTGAAGCGCTTAGAGCATTCGGCACCTTC
TRBJ2-7	few	TRBV3-1/TRBV3-2	-	CASSQFYEQYF	TGTGCCAGCAGCCAGTTTTACGAGCAGTACTTC
TRBJ1-1	-	TRBV25-1	-	CASIHPGVAEAFF	TGTGCCAGCATCCACCCGGGGGTGGCTGAAGCTTTCTTT
TRBJ2-5	few	TRBV6-2/TRBV6-3	-	CASSPRSGETQYF	TGTGCCAGCAGCCCCCGGTCCGGGGAGACCCAGTACTTC
TRBJ2-3	medium-sized	TRBV9	-	CASSVAVNLGSDTQYF	TGTGCCAGCAGCGTAGCGGTGAATTTGGGCTCAGATACGCAGTATTTT
TRBJ1-2	once	TRBV20-1	-	CSASRSYGYTF	TGCAGTGCTAGCAGAAGCTATGGCTACACCTTC
TRBJ2-1	-	TRBV5-1	-	CASTQNNEQFF	TGCGCCAGCACCCAAAACAATGAGCAGTTCTTC
TRBJ1-3	few	TRBV19	-	CASSMGHRKANTIYF	TGTGCCAGTAGTATGGGACACAGGAAAGCAAACACCATATATTTT
TRBJ2-7	-	TRBV4-2	TRBD2	CASSQEVAGPVYEQYF	TGTGCCAGCAGCCAAGAGGTAGCGGGCCCGGTATACGAGCAGTACTTC
TRBJ2-7	-	TRBV7-3	-	CASSFRDSYEQYF	TGTGCCAGCAGCTTCCGGGACTCCTACGAGCAGTACTTC
TRBJ1-2	few	TRBV18	-	CASSPGRNNYGYTF	TGTGCCAGCTCACCGGGACGGAATAACTATGGCTACACCTTC